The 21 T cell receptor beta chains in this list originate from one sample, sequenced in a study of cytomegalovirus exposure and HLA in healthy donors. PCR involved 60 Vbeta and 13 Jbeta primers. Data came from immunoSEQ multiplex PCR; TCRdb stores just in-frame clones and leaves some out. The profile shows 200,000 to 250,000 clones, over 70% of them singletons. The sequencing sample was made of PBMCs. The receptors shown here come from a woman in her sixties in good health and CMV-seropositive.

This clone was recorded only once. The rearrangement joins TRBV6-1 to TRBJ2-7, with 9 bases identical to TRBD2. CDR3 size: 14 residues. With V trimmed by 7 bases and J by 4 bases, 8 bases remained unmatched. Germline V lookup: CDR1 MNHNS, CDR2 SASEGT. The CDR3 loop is CASKSSAGGYEQYF. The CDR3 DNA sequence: TGTGCCAGCAAGTCCTCGGCGGGAGGGTACGAGCAGTACTTC.

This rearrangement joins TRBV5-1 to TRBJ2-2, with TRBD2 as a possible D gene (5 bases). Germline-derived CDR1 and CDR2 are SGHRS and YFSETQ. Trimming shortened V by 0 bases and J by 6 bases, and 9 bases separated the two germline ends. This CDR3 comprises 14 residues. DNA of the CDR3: TGCGCCAGCAGCTTGGAATCCGGGGCCGGGGAGCTGTTTTTT. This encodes CASSLESGAGELFF.

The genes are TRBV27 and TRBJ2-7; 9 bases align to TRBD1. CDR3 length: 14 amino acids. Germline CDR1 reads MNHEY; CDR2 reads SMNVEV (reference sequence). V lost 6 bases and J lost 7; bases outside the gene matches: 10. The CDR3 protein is CASRPGQGVGEQYF. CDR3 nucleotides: TGTGCCAGCAGGCCGGGACAGGGAGTTGGGGAGCAGTACTTC.

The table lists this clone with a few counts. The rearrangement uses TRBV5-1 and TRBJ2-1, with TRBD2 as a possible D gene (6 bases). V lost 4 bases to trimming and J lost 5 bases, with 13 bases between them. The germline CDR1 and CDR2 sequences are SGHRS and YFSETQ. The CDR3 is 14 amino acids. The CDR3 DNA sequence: TGCGCCAGCAGCGTCGGGACTCAGAACAATGAGCAGTTCTTC. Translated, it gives CASSVGTQNNEQFF. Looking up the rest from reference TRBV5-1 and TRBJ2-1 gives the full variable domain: KAGVTQTPRYLIKTRGQQVTLSCSPISGHRSVSWYQQTPGQGLQFLFEYFSETQRNKGNFPGRFSGRQFSNSRSEMNVSTLELGDSALYLCASSVGTQNNEQFFGPGTRLTVL.

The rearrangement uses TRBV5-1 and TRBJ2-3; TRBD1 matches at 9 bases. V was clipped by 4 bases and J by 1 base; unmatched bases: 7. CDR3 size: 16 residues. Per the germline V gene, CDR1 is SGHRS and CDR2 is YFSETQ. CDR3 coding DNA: TGCGCCAGCAGCCTACAGGGGGCGAGTGGCACAGATACGCAGTATTTT. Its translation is CASSLQGASGTDTQYF. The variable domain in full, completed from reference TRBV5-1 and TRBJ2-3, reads KAGVTQTPRYLIKTRGQQVTLSCSPISGHRSVSWYQQTPGQGLQFLFEYFSETQRNKGNFPGRFSGRQFSNSRSEMNVSTLELGDSALYLCASSLQGASGTDTQYFGPGTRLTVL.

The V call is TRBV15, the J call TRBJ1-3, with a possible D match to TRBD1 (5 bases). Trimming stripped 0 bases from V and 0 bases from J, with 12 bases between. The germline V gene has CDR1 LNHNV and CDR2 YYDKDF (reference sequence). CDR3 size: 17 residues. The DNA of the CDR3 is TGTGCCACCAGCAGAGATCCGGGGGTTAGCTCTGGAAACACCATATATTTT. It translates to CATSRDPGVSSGNTIYF.

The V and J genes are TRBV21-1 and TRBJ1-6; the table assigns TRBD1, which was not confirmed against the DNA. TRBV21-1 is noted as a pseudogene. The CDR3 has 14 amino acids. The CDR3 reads CASIPDRGESPLHF. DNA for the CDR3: TGTGCCAGCATCCCCGACAGGGGCGAATCACCCCTCCACTTT.

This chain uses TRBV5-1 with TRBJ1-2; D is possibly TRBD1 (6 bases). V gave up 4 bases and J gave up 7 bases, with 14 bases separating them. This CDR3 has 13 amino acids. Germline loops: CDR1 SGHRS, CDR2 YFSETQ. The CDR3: CASSSTGFGGYTF. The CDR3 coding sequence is TGCGCCAGCAGCAGCACAGGGTTCGGTGGCTACACCTTC.

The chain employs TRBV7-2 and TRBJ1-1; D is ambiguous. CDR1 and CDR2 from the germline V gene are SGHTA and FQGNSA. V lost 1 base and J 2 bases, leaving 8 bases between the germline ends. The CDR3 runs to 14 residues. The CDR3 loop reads CASSLGSQNTEAFF. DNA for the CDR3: TGTGCCAGCAGCTTAGGGTCACAAAACACTGAAGCTTTCTTT. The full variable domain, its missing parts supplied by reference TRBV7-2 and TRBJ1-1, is GAGVSQSPSNKVTEKGKDVELRCDPISGHTALYWYRQSLGQGLEFLIYFQGNSAPDKSGLPSDRFSAERTGGSVSTLTIQRTQQEDSAVYLCASSLGSQNTEAFFGQGTRLTVV.

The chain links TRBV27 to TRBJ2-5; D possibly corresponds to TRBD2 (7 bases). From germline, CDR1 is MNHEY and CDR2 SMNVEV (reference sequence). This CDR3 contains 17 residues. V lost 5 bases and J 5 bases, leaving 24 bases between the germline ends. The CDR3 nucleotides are TGTGCCAGCAGTCCAAGGGGGGGGGCAATGGTTTTGGAGACCCAGTACTTC. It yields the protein CASSPRGGAMVLETQYF.

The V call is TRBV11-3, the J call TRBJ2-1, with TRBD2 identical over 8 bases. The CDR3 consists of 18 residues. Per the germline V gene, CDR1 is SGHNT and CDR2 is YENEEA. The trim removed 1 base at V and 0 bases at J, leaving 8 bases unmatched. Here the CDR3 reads CASSLVSGSMGSYNEQFF. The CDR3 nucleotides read TGTGCCAGCAGCTTAGTAAGCGGGAGTATGGGCTCCTACAATGAGCAGTTCTTC.

DNA for the CDR3: TGTGCCATCGGCCCTTCTAGCAATGAGCAGTTCTTC. It encodes CAIGPSSNEQFF. The chain is built from TRBV10-3 and TRBJ2-1; no firm D call. Trimming removed 8 bases at V and 6 bases at J, with 11 bases between. The CDR3 runs to 12 residues. Germline CDR1 ENHRY, CDR2 SYGVKD.

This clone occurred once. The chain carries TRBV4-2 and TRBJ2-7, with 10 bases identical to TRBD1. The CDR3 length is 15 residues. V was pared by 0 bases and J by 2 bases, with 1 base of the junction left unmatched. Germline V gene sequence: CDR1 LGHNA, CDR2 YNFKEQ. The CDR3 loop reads CASSQEGTGAYEQYF. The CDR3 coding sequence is TGTGCCAGCAGCCAAGAGGGGACAGGGGCCTACGAGCAGTACTTC.

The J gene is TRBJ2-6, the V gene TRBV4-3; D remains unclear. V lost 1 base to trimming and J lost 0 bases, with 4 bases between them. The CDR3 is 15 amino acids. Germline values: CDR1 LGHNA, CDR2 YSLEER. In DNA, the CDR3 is TGCGCCAGCAGCCAAGCGAGCTCTGGGGCCAACGTCCTGACTTTC. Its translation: CASSQASSGANVLTF.

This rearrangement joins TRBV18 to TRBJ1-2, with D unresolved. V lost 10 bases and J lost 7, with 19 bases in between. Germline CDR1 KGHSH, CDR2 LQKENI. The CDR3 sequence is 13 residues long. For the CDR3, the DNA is TGTGCCACCCAGGAGGGATCCACTGGTGGCTACACCTTC. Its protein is CATQEGSTGGYTF.

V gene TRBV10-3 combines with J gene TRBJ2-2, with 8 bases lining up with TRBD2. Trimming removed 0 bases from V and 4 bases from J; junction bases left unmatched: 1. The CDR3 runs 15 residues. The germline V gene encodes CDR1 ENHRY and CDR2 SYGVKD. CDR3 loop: CAISESRGGTGELFF. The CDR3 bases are TGTGCCATCAGTGAGTCTCGGGGGGGCACCGGGGAGCTGTTTTTT.

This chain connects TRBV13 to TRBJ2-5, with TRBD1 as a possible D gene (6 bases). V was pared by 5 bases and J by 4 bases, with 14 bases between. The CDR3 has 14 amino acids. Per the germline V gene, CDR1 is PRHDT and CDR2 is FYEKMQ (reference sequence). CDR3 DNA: TGTGCCAGCAGCCCGGACAGACGTCCAGAGACCCAGTACTTC. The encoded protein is CASSPDRRPETQYF.

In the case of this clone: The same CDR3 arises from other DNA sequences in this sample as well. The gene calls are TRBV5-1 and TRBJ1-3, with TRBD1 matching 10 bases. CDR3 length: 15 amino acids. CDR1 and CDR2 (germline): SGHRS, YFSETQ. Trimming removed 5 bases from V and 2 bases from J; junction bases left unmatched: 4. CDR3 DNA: TGCGCCAGCAGTCCTGGACAGGGGGCTGGAAACACCATATATTTT. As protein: CASSPGQGAGNTIYF.

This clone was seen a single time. The CDR3 is CASSSFNRGGGYGYTF. For the CDR3, the DNA is TGTGCCAGCAGTTCATTCAACAGGGGAGGAGGCTATGGCTACACCTTC. The chain has TRBV27 and TRBJ1-2, with 7 bases aligning to TRBD1. The CDR3 is 16 amino acids. Trimming at V came to 4 bases and at J to 4 bases, leaving 12 bases not matched to a gene. CDR1 MNHEY and CDR2 SMNVEV come from the germline V gene (reference sequence).

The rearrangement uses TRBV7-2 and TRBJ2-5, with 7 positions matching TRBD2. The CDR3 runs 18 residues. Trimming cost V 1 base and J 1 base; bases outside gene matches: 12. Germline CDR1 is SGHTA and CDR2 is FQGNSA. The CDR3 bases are TGTGCCAGCAGCTTAGGGGGGGGGACTACACACTTCCAAGAGACCCAGTACTTC. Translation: CASSLGGGTTHFQETQYF. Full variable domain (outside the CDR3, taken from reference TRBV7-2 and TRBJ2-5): GAGVSQSPSNKVTEKGKDVELRCDPISGHTALYWYRQSLGQGLEFLIYFQGNSAPDKSGLPSDRFSAERTGGSVSTLTIQRTQQEDSAVYLCASSLGGGTTHFQETQYFGPGTRLLVL.

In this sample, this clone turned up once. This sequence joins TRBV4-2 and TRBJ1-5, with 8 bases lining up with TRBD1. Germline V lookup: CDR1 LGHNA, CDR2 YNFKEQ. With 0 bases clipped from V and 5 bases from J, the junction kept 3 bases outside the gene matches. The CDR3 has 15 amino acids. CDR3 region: CASSQDQGAYQPQHF. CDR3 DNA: TGTGCCAGCAGCCAAGACCAGGGGGCATATCAGCCCCAGCATTTT.